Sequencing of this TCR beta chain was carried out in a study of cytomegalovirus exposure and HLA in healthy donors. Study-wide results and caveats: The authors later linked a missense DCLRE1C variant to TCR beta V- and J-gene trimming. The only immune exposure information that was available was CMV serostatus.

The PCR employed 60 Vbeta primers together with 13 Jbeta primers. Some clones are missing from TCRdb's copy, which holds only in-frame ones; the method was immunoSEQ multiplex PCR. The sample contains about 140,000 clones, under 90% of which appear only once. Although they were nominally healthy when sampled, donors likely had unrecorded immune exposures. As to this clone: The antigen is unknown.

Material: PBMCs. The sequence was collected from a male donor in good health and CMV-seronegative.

CDR3 loop: CASSQLGGGSPGEQFF. The DNA for the CDR3 is TGCGCCAGCAGCCAGCTGGGAGGCGGGAGCCCGGGTGAGCAGTTCTTC. V is TRBV4-1 and J is TRBJ2-1; 7 bases are a match to TRBD2. Germline V gene data show CDR1 as MGHRA and CDR2 as YSYEKL. The V segment lost 3 bases and the J segment 9 bases; nucleotides outside the gene matches: 14. The CDR3 loop spans 16 amino acids.